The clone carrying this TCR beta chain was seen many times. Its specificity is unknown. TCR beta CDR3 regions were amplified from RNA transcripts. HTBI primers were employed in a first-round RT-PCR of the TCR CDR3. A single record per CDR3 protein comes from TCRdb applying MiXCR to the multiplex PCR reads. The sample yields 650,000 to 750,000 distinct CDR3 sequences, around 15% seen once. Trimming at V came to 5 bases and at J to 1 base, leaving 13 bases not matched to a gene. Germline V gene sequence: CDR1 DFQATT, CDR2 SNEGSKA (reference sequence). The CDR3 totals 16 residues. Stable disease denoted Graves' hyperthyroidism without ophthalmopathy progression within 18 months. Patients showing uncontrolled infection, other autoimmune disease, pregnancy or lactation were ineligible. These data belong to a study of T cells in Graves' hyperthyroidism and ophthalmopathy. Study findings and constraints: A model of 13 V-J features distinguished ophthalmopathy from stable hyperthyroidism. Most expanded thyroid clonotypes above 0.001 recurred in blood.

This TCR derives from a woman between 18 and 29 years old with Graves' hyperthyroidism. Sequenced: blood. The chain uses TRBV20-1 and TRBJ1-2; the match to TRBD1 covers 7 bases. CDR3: CSAPPGGQGGNYGYTF. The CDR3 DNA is TGCAGTGCTCCACCTGGGGGGCAGGGGGGTAACTATGGCTACACCTTC.